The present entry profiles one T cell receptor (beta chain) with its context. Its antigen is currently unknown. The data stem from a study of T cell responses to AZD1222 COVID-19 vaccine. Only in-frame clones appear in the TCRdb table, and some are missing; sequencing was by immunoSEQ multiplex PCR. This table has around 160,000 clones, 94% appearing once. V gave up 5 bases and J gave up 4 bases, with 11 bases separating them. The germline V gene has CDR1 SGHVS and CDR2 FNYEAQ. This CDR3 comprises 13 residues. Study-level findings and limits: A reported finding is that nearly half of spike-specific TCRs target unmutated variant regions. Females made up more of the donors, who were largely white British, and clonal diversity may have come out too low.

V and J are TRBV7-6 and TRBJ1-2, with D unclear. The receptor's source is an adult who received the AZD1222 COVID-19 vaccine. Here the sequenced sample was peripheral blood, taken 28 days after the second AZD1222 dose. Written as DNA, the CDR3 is TGTGCCAGCAGCCCCGGGGAGTTCTATGGCTACACCTTC. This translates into CASSPGEFYGYTF.